This T cell receptor (beta chain) derives from a study of cytomegalovirus exposure and HLA in healthy donors. Broader study findings: From TCR beta sequences, most subjects' HLA-A and HLA-B alleles were reportedly predicted accurately.

A single count supports this clone. Antigen: not known. With 60 Vbeta and 13 Jbeta primers, the PCR was carried out. Repertoires were generated with immunoSEQ multiplex PCR, while TCRdb's copy carries only in-frame clones and drops some. Of around 100,000 clones listed, approximately 82% are singletons. In germline, CDR1 is SGHNT, CDR2 YYREEE (reference sequence). The J segment lost 3 bases and the V segment lost 2 bases, leaving 1 base of the junction unmatched. The CDR3 is made up of 13 amino acids. Sequencing was performed on PBMCs. The sequence derives from a man in his forties in good health and CMV-seronegative. The chain is built from TRBV5-4 and TRBJ2-7; 8 nucleotides match TRBD2. CDR3 in amino acids: CASSFGGDYEQYF. In DNA, the CDR3 is TGTGCCAGCAGCTTCGGGGGGGACTACGAGCAGTACTTC.